The clone carrying this T cell receptor (beta chain) was seen at least ten times. These data belong to a study of T-cell memory formation after mild COVID-19. The CDR3 has 13 amino acids. The V end was cut by 6 bases, the J end by 8 bases, with 14 bases between. Germline V lookup: CDR1 MNHEY, CDR2 SVGAGI. TCRdb called the 5' RACE reads again in MiXCR, with one record for every CDR3 protein. The data hold around 300,000 distinct CDR3 sequences, with roughly 13% observed a single time. The receptor's source is a man aged 18 to 35 who had mild COVID-19 (a few samples of this study predate the infection). Cell type and time point are not known. The gene calls are TRBV6-5 and TRBJ2-1; a weak D match, TRBD1 (5 bases). The sample was PBMCs or a T cell subset sorted from them (not recorded which). The CDR3 region is CASSPQGSHEQFF. The CDR3 DNA follows: TGTGCCAGCAGCCCCCAGGGTAGCCATGAGCAGTTCTTC.